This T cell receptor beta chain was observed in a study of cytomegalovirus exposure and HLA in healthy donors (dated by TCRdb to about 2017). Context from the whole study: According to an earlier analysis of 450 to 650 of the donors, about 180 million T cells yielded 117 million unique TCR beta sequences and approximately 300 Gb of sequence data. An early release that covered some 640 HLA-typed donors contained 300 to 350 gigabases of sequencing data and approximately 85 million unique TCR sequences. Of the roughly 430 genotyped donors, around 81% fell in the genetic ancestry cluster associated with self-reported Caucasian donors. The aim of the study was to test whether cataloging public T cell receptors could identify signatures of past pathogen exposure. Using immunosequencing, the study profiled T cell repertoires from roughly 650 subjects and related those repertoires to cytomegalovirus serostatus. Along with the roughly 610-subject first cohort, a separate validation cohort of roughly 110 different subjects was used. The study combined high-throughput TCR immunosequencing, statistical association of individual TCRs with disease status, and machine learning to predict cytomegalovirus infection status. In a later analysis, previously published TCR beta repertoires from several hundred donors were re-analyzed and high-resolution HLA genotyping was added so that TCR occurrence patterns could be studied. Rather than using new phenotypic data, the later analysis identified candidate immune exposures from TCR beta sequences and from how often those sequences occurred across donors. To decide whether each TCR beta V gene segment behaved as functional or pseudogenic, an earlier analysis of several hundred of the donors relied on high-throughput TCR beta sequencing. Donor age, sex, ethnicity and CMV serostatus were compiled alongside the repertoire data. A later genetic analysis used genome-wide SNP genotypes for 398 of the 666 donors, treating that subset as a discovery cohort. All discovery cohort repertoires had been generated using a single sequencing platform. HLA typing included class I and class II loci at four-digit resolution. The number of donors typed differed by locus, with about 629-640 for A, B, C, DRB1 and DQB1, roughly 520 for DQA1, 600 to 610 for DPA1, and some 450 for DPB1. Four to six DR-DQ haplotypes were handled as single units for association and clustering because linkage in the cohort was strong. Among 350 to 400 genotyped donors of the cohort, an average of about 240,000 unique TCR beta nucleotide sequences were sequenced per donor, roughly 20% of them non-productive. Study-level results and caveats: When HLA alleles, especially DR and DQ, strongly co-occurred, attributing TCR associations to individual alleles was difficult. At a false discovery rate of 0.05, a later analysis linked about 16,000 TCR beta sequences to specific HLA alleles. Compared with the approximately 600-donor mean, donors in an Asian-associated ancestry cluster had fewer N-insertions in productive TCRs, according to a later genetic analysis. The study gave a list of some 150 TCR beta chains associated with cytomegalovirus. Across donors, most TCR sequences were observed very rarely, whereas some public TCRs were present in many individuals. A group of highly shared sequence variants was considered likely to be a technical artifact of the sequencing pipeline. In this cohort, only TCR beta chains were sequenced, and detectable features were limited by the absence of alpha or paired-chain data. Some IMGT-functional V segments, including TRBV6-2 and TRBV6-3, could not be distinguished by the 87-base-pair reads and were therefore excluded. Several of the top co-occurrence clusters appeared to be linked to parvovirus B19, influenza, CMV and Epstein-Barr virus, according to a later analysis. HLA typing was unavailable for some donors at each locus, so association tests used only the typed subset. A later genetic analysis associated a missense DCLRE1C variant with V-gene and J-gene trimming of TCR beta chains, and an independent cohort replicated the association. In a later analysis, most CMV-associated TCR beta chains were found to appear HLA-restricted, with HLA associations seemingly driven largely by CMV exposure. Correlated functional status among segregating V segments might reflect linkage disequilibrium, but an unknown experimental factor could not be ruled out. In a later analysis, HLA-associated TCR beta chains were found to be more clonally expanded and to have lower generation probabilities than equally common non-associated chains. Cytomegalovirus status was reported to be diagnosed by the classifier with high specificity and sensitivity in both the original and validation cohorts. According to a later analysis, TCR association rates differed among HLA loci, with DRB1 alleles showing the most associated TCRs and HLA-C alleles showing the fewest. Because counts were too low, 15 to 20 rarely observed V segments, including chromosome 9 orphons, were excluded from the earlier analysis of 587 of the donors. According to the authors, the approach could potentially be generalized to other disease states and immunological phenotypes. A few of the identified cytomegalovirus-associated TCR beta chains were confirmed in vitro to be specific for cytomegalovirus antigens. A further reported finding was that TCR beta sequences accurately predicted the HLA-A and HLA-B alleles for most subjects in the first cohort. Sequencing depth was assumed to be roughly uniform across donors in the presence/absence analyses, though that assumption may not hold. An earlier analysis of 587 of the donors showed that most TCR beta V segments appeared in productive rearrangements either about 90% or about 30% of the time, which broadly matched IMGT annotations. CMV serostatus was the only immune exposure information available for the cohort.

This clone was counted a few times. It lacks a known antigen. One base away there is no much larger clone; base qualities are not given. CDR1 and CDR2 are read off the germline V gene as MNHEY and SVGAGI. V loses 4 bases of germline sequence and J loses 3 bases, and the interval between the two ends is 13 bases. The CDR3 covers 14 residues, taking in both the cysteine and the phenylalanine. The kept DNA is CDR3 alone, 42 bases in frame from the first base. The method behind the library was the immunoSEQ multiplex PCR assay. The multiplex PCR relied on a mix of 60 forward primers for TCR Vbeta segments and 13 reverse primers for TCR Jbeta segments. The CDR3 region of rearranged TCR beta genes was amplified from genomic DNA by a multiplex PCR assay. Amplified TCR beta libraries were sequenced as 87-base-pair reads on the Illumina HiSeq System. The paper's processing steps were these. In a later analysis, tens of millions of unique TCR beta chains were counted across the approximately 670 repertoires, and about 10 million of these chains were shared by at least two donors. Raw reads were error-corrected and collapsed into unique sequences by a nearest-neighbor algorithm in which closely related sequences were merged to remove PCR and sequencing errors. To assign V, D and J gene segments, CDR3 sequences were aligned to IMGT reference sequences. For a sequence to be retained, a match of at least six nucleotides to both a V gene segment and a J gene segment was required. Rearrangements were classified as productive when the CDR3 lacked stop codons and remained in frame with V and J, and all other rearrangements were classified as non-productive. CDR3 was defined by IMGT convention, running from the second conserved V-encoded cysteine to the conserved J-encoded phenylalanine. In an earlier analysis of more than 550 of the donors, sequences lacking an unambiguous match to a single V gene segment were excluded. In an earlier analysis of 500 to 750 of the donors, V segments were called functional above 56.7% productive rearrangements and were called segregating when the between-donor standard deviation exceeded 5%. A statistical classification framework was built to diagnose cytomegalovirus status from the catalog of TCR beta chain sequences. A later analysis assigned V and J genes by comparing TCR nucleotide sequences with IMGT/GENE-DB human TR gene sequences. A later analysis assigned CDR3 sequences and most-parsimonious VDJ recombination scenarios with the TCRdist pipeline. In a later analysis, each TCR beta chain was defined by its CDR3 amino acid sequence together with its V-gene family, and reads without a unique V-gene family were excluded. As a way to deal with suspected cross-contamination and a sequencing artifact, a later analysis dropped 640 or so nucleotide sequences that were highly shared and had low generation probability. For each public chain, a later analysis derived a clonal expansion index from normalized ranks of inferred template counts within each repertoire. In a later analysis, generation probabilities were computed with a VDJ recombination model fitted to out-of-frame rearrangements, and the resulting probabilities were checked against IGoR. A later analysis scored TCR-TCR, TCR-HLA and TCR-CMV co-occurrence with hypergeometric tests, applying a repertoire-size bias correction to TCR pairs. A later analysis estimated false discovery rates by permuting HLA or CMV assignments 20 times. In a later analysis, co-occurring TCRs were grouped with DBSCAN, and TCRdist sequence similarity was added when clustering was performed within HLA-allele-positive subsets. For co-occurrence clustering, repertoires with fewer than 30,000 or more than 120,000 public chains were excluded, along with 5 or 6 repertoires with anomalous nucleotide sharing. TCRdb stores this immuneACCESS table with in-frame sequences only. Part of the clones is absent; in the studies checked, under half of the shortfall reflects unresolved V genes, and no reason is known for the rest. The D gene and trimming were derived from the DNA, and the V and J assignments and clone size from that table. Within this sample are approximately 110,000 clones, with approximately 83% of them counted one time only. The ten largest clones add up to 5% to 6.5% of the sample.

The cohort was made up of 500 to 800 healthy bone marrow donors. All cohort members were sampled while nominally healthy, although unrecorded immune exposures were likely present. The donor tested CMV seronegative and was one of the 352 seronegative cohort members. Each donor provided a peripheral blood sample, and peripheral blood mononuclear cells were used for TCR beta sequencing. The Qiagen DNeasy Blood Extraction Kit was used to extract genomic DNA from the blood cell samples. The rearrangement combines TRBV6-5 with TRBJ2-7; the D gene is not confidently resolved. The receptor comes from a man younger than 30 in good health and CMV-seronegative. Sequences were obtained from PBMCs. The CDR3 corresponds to CASSSPGLGYEQYF. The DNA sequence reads TGTGCCAGCAGTTCCCCCGGTCTCGGCTACGAGCAGTACTTC.